The following is a T cell receptor beta chain sequence with its context. This sample was taken from a study of blood T cell repertoires in COVID-19. The overall study: The study drew acute and convalescent COVID-19 samples from the United States, Italy and Spain. From T cells, B-cell-depleted T cells, or PBMCs came the material, which was cDNA or gDNA.

Methods used by the authors: Amplification of reference gene primers provided the estimated nucleated cell counts. Using immunoSEQ multiplex PCR, the repertoire was profiled, and TCRdb retains in-frame clones only, with some absent. Clone size and V and J calls were adopted from that table, with D and trimming inferred from the DNA. Of 250,000 to 300,000 clones in the sample, approximately 89% were seen once. The germline V gene encodes CDR1 SQVTM and CDR2 ANQGSEA. Trimming stripped 6 bases from V and 4 bases from J, with 12 bases between. The CDR3 loop spans 12 amino acids. Sequencing input: peripheral blood. This TCR was recovered from a woman aged 60-75 years with acute or convalescent COVID-19. This chain uses TRBV29-1 with TRBJ2-5; perhaps TRBD1 as D (6 bases). CDR3 protein: CSVLTGIETQYF. The CDR3 bases are TGCAGCGTACTAACAGGGATAGAGACCCAGTACTTC.